This T cell receptor beta chain was recovered during a study of shared T cell receptors in the human thymus (dated by TCRdb to the early 2020s). Some background on the complete study: The study examined how the human thymus generates shared, self-reactive T-cell receptor alpha chains.

Remarks on this clone: No antigen is known for it. Per-base quality was not reported, and no clone a single base away is much larger than it.

The library was generated by the immunoSEQ multiplex PCR assay. Drawn from immuneACCESS, this table holds only the in-frame rearrangements with V and J called that TCRdb kept. Clones are partly lost; checked studies trace under half to an unresolved V gene and leave the rest unexplained. This sample gives about 380,000 clones in total; approximately 95% of them show up just once. Of the sample, roughly 0.021% falls within the top ten clones. Specimen: thymocytes. This receptor was taken from a human donor.

The CDR3 loop reads CASSVKGATNEKLFF. The DNA reads as follows: TGCGCCAGCAGCGTTAAAGGGGCAACTAATGAAAAACTGTTTTTT. The chain joins TRBV5-1 to TRBJ1-4; D gene: possibly TRBD1, on 5 matching bases. A distance of 10 bases separates the germline ends of V and J, which lose 4 bases and 0 bases respectively. The CDR3, cysteine through phenylalanine, is 15 amino acids long. The retained sequence is limited to the CDR3, 45 bases, with the frame set at the first base. According to the germline V gene, CDR1 reads SGHRS and CDR2 reads YFSETQ.